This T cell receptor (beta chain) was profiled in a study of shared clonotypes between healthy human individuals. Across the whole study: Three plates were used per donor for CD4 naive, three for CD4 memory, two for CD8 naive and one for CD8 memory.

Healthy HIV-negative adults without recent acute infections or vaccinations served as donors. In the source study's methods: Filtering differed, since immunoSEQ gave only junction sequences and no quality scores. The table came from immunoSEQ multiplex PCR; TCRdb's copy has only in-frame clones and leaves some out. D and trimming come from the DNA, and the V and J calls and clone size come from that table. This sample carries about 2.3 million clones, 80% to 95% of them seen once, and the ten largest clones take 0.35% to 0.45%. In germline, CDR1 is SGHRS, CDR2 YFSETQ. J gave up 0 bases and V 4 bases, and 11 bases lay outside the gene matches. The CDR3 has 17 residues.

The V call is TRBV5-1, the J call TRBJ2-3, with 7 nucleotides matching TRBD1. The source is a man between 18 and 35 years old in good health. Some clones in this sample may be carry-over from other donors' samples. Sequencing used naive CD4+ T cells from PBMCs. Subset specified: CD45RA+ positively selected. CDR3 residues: CASSPAKQGPSTDTQYF. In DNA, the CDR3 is TGCGCCAGCAGCCCCGCTAAACAGGGGCCCAGCACAGATACGCAGTATTTT.